The T cell receptor beta chain under discussion was sequenced for a study of T cell responses to AZD1222 COVID-19 vaccine. Study-level background: Samples with a second dose at about 4 or about 12 weeks were pooled together. Whole-study results and caveats: White British people made up most donors, females outnumbered males, and clonal diversity was possibly underestimated. Nearly half of spike-specific TCRs reportedly target unmutated variant regions.

Germline V gene sequence: CDR1 SGHKS, CDR2 YYEKEE (reference sequence). J gave up 8 bases and V 3 bases, and 10 bases lay outside the gene matches. The length of the CDR3 is 15 residues. On this clone: The antigen remains undetermined.

The table came from immunoSEQ multiplex PCR; TCRdb's copy has only in-frame clones and leaves some out. The table lists just over 20,000 clones, approximately 80% of them singletons. This receptor was identified in an adult in good health. The material sequenced was peripheral blood, taken on day 0 of AZD1222 vaccination. The chain combines TRBV5-5 with TRBJ2-1, with TRBD2 matching over 8 bases. Here the CDR3 reads CASSSGGASFHEQFF. The CDR3 DNA is TGTGCCAGCAGCTCCGGGGGGGCCTCTTTCCATGAGCAGTTCTTC. The full variable domain, in which reference TRBV5-5 and TRBJ2-1 provide the parts outside the CDR3, is DAGVTQSPTHLIKTRGQQVTLRCSPISGHKSVSWYQQVLGQGPQFIFQYYEKEERGRGNFPDRFSARQFPNYSSELNVNALLLGDSALYLCASSSGGASFHEQFFGPGTRLTVL.